This T cell receptor beta chain was captured by sequencing in a study of CD8+CD57+ T cells in acquired aplastic anemia. Looking at the study overall: The DNA of sorted CD4+ and CD8+ cells averaged roughly 3.2 ug.

Genomic DNA acted as the template from which TCR beta VDJ combination and CDR3 sequence profiling were carried out. TCRdb called the reads again in MiXCR, with one record for every CDR3 protein. The data hold under 250,000 distinct CDR3 sequences, with around three fifths observed a single time. Study-wide findings and caveats: Roughly 27 sequences, all CD8+ CDR3, were shared between patients and controls. Between the patient and control groups, CD8+ Simpson's diversity did not differ significantly.

Comment on this clonotype: The antigen is undetermined.

Selection for sequencing was limited to patients who had shown CD8+CD57+ cell expansion by flow cytometry. Severe acquired aplastic anemia was present in every patient. This CDR3 is 14 amino acids long. The germline gives CDR1 LNHNV, CDR2 YYDKDF (reference sequence). The V end lost 5 bases, the J end lost 9 bases, and 14 bases lay between the germline ends. Specimen: sorted CD4+, CD8+, or CD8+CD57+ T cells (not recorded which) from PBMCs. V and J are TRBV15 and TRBJ1-6, with D maybe TRBD1 (6 bases). This sequence was found in a human donor with aplastic anemia. CDR3 loop: CATSGRGLGSPLHF. The CDR3 bases are TGTGCCACCAGCGGCAGGGGACTGGGTTCACCCCTCCACTTT.